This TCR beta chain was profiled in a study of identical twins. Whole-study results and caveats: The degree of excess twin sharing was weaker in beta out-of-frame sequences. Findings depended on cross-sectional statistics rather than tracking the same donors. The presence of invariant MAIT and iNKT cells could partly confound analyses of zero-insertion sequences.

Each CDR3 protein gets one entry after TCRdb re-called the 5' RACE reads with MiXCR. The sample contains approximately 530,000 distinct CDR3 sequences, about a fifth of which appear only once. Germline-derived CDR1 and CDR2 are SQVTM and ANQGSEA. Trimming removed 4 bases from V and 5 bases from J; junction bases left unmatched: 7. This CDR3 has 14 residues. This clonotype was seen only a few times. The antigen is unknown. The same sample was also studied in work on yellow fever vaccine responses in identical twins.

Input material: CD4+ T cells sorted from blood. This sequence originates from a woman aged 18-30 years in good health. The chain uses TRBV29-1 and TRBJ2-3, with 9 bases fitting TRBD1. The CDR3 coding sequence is TGCAGCGTTGCCTGGGACAGGGTCGGAGATACGCAGTATTTT. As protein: CSVAWDRVGDTQYF.